This T cell receptor beta chain was observed in a study of identical twins. Study-wide points: Invariant T cells like MAIT and iNKT could partly confound the zero-insertion analyses.

This clonotype was observed at least ten times. What it recognizes is unknown. TCRdb re-called the 5' RACE reads with MiXCR, one entry per CDR3 protein. The table has more than 650,000 distinct CDR3 sequences, 5.5% to 7.5% seen once. J was trimmed by 7 bases and V by 4 bases; bases with no gene match: 8. The CDR3 runs to 14 residues. Germline V gives CDR1 DFQATT, CDR2 SNEGSKA (reference sequence). V is TRBV20-1 and J is TRBJ1-4; TRBD1 agrees at 8 bases. The TCR comes from a man between 18 and 35 years old in good health. The sequencing input was naive T cells sorted from blood. This CDR3 is CSANQGAIGEKLFF. The CDR3, as DNA: TGCAGTGCTAATCAGGGGGCGATCGGTGAAAAACTGTTTTTT.